The rows below give T cell receptor beta chains drawn from one sample of a study of PD-1 blockade in mismatch repair-deficient tumors. The protocol was immunoSEQ multiplex PCR, while the TCRdb copy is restricted to in-frame clones and leaves out a portion. This table has about 67,000 clones, 78% appearing once. This material consisted of peripheral blood, taken 2 weeks after starting pembrolizumab. Every receptor here comes from an adult with mismatch repair-deficient cancer. CDR3s include the opening cysteine and the closing phenylalanine or tryptophan. Each record gives: CDR3 protein, clone size, V gene. Some rows mark clone size as missing; the rest say once, few, many or name a class of expanded clone.

cdr3_aa: CASRTGGRNQPQHF; clone_size: .; v_call: TRBV6-1
cdr3_aa: CASSPDTDYGYTF; clone_size: few; v_call: TRBV18
cdr3_aa: CASSQEESYNEQFF; clone_size: .; v_call: TRBV4-1
cdr3_aa: CASSGQGSFSGNTIYF; clone_size: few; v_call: TRBV7-2
cdr3_aa: CASSYSKPYNEQFF; clone_size: once; v_call: TRBV6-5
cdr3_aa: CASSQDSGIYNEQFF; clone_size: .; v_call: TRBV5-4
cdr3_aa: CASSLLLTEAFF; clone_size: .; v_call: TRBV7-2
cdr3_aa: CASNTGGSYEQYF; clone_size: .; v_call: TRBV6-1
cdr3_aa: CASSEVGLGKKTEAFF; clone_size: .; v_call: TRBV6-1
cdr3_aa: CAWSGQSPTEAFF; clone_size: .; v_call: TRBV30
cdr3_aa: CASSIATGRGEKLFF; clone_size: .; v_call: TRBV7-9